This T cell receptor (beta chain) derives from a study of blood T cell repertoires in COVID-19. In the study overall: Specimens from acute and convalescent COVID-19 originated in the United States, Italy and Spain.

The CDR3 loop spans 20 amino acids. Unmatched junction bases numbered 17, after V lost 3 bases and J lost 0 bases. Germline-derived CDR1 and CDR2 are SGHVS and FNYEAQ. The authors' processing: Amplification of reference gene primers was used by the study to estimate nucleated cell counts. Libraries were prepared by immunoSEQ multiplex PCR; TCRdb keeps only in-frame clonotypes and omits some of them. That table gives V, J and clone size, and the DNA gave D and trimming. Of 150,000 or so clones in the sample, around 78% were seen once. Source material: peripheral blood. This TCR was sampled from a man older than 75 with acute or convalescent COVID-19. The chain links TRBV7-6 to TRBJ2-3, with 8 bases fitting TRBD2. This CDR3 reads CASSLKARGGTPGSTDTQYF. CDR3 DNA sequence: TGTGCCAGCAGCTTGAAGGCCCGGGGGGGGACACCAGGGAGCACAGATACGCAGTATTTT.